Shown below are 13 T cell receptor beta chains from a single sample sequenced in a study of blood T cell repertoires in COVID-19. The table came from immunoSEQ multiplex PCR; TCRdb's copy has only in-frame clones and leaves some out. The sample contains more than 400,000 clones, 80% to 90% of which appear only once. Sequencing used peripheral blood. The source is a human donor in a cohort sampled during active COVID-19.

This sequence joins TRBV19 and TRBJ1-2; D is uncertain. V lost 5 bases and J lost 6, with 16 bases in between. Germline-derived CDR1 and CDR2 are LNHDA and SQIVND (reference sequence). This CDR3 spans 14 amino acids. Here the CDR3 reads CASSPSGRADGYTF. CDR3 in DNA: TGTGCCAGTAGTCCCTCCGGGAGGGCTGATGGCTACACCTTC.

The CDR3: CASSYRSGSDTQYF. DNA of the CDR3: TGTGCCAGCAGTTACAGATCGGGGTCAGATACGCAGTATTTT. The rearrangement uses TRBV6-5 and TRBJ2-3, with D possibly being TRBD2 (5 bases). Between the trimmed V and J ends, which lost 2 bases and 4 bases, there was a span of 10 bases. CDR1 and CDR2 from the germline V gene are MNHEY and SVGAGI. The CDR3 has 14 amino acids.

The chain recombines TRBV18 with TRBJ2-7, with 7 bases matching TRBD2. With 6 bases clipped from V and 0 bases from J, the junction kept 5 bases outside the gene matches. The CDR3 is 14 residues long. Germline assignment: CDR1 KGHSH and CDR2 LQKENI. This chain's CDR3 is CASSQRGGSYEQYF. Written as DNA, the CDR3 is TGTGCCAGCTCGCAGCGGGGCGGCTCCTACGAGCAGTACTTC.

The CDR3 sequence: CASSQASGETQYF. The DNA for the CDR3 is TGCGCCAGCAGCCAAGCCTCGGGGGAGACCCAGTACTTC. V is TRBV4-1 and J is TRBJ2-5, with TRBD2 as a possible D gene (5 bases). The length of the CDR3 is 13 residues. Germline assignment: CDR1 MGHRA and CDR2 YSYEKL. The V gene lost 1 base and the J gene lost 5 bases, with 8 bases spanning the gap.

This chain links TRBV7-3 with TRBJ2-7; tentatively, D is TRBD2 (6 bases). Trimming left V 5 bases short and J 1 base short, with 15 bases between. CDR1 and CDR2 from the germline V gene are SGHTA and FQGTGA. The CDR3 contains 15 residues. The CDR3 DNA reads TGTGCCAGCAGCCCGGGGGAGGTCCAGTCCTACGAGCAGTACTTC. Protein product: CASSPGEVQSYEQYF.

This clone was recorded once. This rearrangement joins TRBV3-1 (or the pseudogene TRBV3-2) to TRBJ2-7; perhaps TRBD2 as D (5 bases). The CDR3 spans 13 residues. The V end was cut by 3 bases, the J end by 6 bases, with 12 bases between. Germline CDR1 reads LGHDT; CDR2 reads YNNKEL (reference sequence). This CDR3 is CASSQPSLGEQYF. The CDR3, as DNA: TGTGCCAGCAGCCAGCCTAGCCTGGGCGAGCAGTACTTC.

In DNA form, the CDR3 reads TGCGCCAGCAGCTTGGTCCAGGGAGGGGATCCCGGGGAGCTGTTTTTT. It translates to CASSLVQGGDPGELFF. The chain couples TRBV5-1 to TRBJ2-2, with 7 bases fitting TRBD2. V shed 0 bases, J shed 6 bases, and the junction held 8 bases outside the gene matches. The CDR3 contains 16 residues. CDR1 SGHRS and CDR2 YFSETQ come from the germline V gene.

The J gene is TRBJ2-2, the V gene TRBV3-1 (or the pseudogene TRBV3-2), with 14 positions matching TRBD2. The CDR3 totals 19 residues. Germline CDR1 is LGHDT and CDR2 is YNNKEL (reference sequence). Trimming cost V 0 bases and J 0 bases; bases outside gene matches: 3. This chain's CDR3 is CASSQEGTSGRPNTGELFF. CDR3 sequence (DNA): TGTGCCAGCAGCCAAGAAGGGACTAGCGGGAGACCGAACACCGGGGAGCTGTTTTTT.

V and J are TRBV7-9 and TRBJ2-7; maybe TRBD1 (5 bases). CDR1 SEHNR and CDR2 FQNEAQ come from the germline V gene (reference sequence). There are 14 residues in the CDR3. Trimming removed 5 bases from V and 6 bases from J, with 17 bases in between. CDR3 protein: CASSQGRERSEQYF. CDR3 bases: TGTGCCAGCAGCCAAGGCAGGGAACGGAGCGAGCAGTACTTC.

The CDR3, as DNA: TGTGCCTGGAGTGATCTTGGGACGGGGGGCTATGGCTACACCTTC. Its protein is CAWSDLGTGGYGYTF. The rearrangement uses TRBV30 and TRBJ1-2, with D maybe TRBD1 (5 bases). In germline, CDR1 is GTSNPN, CDR2 SVGIG (reference sequence). The CDR3 is made up of 15 amino acids. V was pared by 1 base and J by 4 bases, with 16 bases between.

The CDR3 spells CASSPSTGMNTEAFF. The CDR3 bases are TGTGCCAGCAGTCCCTCGACAGGGATGAACACTGAAGCTTTCTTT. J is TRBJ1-1 and V is TRBV28, with TRBD1 identical over 7 bases. The ends lost 5 bases at V and 0 bases at J; junction bases unmatched: 6. The germline CDR1 and CDR2 sequences are MDHEN and SYDVKM. The CDR3 is 15 residues long. Drawing the rest from reference TRBV28 and TRBJ1-1, the complete variable domain is DVKVTQSSRYLVKRTGEKVFLECVQDMDHENMFWYRQDPGLGLRLIYFSYDVKMKEKGDIPEGYSVSREKKERFSLILESASTNQTSMYLCASSPSTGMNTEAFFGQGTRLTVV.

This sequence joins TRBV30 and TRBJ2-7; weak D call: TRBD2 (6 bases). Trimming removed 5 bases at V and 2 bases at J, with 16 bases between. The length of the CDR3 is 14 residues. Germline V lookup: CDR1 GTSNPN, CDR2 SVGIG (reference sequence). The CDR3, as DNA: TGTGCCTGGGGGCCCGTGGGAGGAGCCTACGAGCAGTACTTC. Translating it yields CAWGPVGGAYEQYF.

This chain uses TRBV4-2 with TRBJ2-7; D possibly corresponds to TRBD1 (6 bases). Trimming stripped 4 bases from V and 0 bases from J, with 16 bases between. The CDR3 is made up of 16 amino acids. CDR1 is LGHNA, CDR2 YNFKEQ, per germline. The CDR3 coding sequence is TGTGCCAGCAGCCTACCTGGCCAGGGGAGCTCCTACGAGCAGTACTTC. The encoded protein is CASSLPGQGSSYEQYF.